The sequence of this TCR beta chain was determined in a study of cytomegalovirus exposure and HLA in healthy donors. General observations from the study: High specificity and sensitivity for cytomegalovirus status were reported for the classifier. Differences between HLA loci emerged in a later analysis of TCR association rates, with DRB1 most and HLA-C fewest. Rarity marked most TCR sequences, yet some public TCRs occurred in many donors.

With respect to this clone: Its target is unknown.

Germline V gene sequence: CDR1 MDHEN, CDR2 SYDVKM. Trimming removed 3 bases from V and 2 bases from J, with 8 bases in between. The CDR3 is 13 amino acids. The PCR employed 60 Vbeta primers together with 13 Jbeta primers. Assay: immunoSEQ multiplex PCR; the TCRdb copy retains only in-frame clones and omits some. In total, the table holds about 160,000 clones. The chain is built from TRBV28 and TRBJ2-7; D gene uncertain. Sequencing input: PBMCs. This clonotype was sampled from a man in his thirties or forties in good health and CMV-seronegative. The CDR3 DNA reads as TGTGCCAGCAGTTTGCACGCAGCCTACGAGCAGTACTTC. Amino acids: CASSLHAAYEQYF. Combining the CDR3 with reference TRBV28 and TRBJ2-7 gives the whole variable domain DVKVTQSSRYLVKRTGEKVFLECVQDMDHENMFWYRQDPGLGLRLIYFSYDVKMKEKGDIPEGYSVSREKKERFSLILESASTNQTSMYLCASSLHAAYEQYFGPGTRLTVT.